A single sample gave rise to the 10 T cell receptor beta chains below, sequenced in a study of T cell clonality in common variable immunodeficiency. Profiling relied on immunoSEQ multiplex PCR, and the TCRdb table lists in-frame clones only, not all of them. In total the sample includes about 64,000 clones, none of them seen once. Sequencing used peripheral blood mononuclear cells. Source of these receptors: a person aged 18-69 years in good health.

This clone has at least ten counts. Read coverage stops 3 residues before the CDR3 terminus; the germline J gene supplies the remainder. The J gene is TRBJ1-4, the V gene TRBV20-1, with 12 bases lining up with TRBD1. Germline V gene data show CDR1 as DFQATT and CDR2 as SNEGSKA (reference sequence). This CDR3 comprises 15 residues. Trimming cost V 6 bases and J 10 bases; bases outside gene matches: 12. The CDR3 DNA, read in part, is TGCAGTGCCACCCAGATGGGGACAGGGGGCGCAAAA. It is translated as CSATQMGTGGAK. The whole CDR3 reads CSATQMGTGGAKLFF.

This clone was detected many times. Read coverage stops 3 residues before the CDR3 terminus; the germline J gene supplies the remainder. V and J are TRBV28 and TRBJ1-4, with D tentatively TRBD1 (5 bases). Germline CDR1 is MDHEN and CDR2 is SYDVKM. The CDR3 loop spans 13 amino acids. V was shortened by 8 bases and J by 8 bases, with 15 bases between the two germline ends. The CDR3 sequence is CASGLDSKEKLFF. Incomplete CDR3 DNA: TGTGCCAGCGGACTAGACAGTAAGGAAAAA.

In its sample, this clone was seen many times. The read is 3 residues too short to cover the CDR3 end, so that end is filled in from the germline J gene. V gene TRBV29-1 combines with J gene TRBJ2-7; maybe TRBD1 (5 bases). The V end lost 6 bases, the J end lost 5 bases, and 14 bases lay between the germline ends. The CDR3 is 12 amino acids. Looked up from germline, CDR1 is SQVTM and CDR2 is ANQGSEA. Incomplete CDR3 DNA: TGCAGCGTGGCCAGGGATAACGACGAG. Translation gives CSVARDNDE. The complete CDR3 protein is CSVARDNDEQYF.

This clone showed up many times. Read coverage stops 3 residues before the CDR3 terminus; the germline J gene supplies the remainder. The rearrangement links TRBV29-1 to TRBJ1-2; 7 bases match TRBD1. V gave up 5 bases and J gave up 7 bases; unmatched junction bases: 10. Per germline, CDR1 SQVTM and CDR2 ANQGSEA. The CDR3 covers 13 residues. CDR3 bases read: TGCAGCGTTCGATCATACAGGGGTCGTGGC. It codes for CSVRSYRGRG. The CDR3 reads in full as CSVRSYRGRGYTF.

This clone was seen repeatedly, ten times or more. Coverage ceases 3 residues before the CDR3 finishes, and the germline J gene fills in the end. The chain links TRBV7-6 to TRBJ2-2; 10 bases line up with TRBD2. The germline V gene has CDR1 SGHVS and CDR2 FNYEAQ. The CDR3 length is 18 residues. The V gene end was trimmed by 1 base and the J gene end by 7 bases; junction bases not matched to a gene: 12. The CDR3 is CASSLGASSGGRIGELFF. CDR3 DNA (partial): TGTGCCAGCAGCTTAGGAGCCTCTAGCGGGGGAAGAATCGGGGAG.

This clone was seen repeatedly, ten times or more. The CDR3 sequence is CASSLGGRISEQYF. Incomplete CDR3 DNA: TGTGCCAGCAGCTTGGGCGGGAGAATTTCCGAG. This chain joins TRBV5-6 and TRBJ2-7; 7 nucleotides align to TRBD2. The CDR3 extends 3 residues past the end of the read, so its final part is completed from the germline J gene. Germline CDR1 SGHDT, CDR2 YYEEEE. The CDR3 loop spans 14 amino acids. Trimming at V came to 0 bases and at J to 6 bases, leaving 6 bases not matched to a gene.

This clone was seen many times. The read gets to within 3 residues of the CDR3 end, and the germline J gene fills in the rest. The J gene is TRBJ2-2, the V gene TRBV7-3, with 7 bases matching TRBD2. Germline values: CDR1 SGHTA, CDR2 FQGTGA. V shed 5 bases, J shed 6 bases, and the junction held 12 bases outside the gene matches. The CDR3 spans 16 residues. The part of the CDR3 DNA that was read is TGTGCCAGCAGCCCCTCTGGCGGGGGAGGAGCCGGGGAG. Encoded protein: CASSPSGGGGAGE. The full CDR3 reads CASSPSGGGGAGELFF. Drawing the rest from reference TRBV7-3 and TRBJ2-2, the complete variable domain is GAGVSQTPSNKVTEKGKYVELRCDPISGHTALYWYRQSLGQGPEFLIYFQGTGAADDSGLPNDRFFAVRPEGSVSTLKIQRTERGDSAVYLCASSPSGGGGAGELFFGEGSRLTVL.

This clone was counted ten times or more. Coverage ceases 3 residues before the CDR3 finishes, and the germline J gene fills in the end. The chain recombines TRBV2 with TRBJ1-1; possible D gene TRBD1, 5 bases. V gave up 5 bases and J gave up 6 bases, with 13 bases separating them. The CDR3 has 13 amino acids. Germline values: CDR1 SNHLY, CDR2 FYNNEI. The CDR3 region is CASSTQGLAEAFF. CDR3 bases read: TGTGCCAGCAGTACCCAGGGTTTGGCTGAA.

This clone showed up many times. The read comes to an end 3 residues before the CDR3 does, leaving the germline J gene to fill in the end. This chain connects TRBV6-1 to TRBJ1-5, with D maybe TRBD1 (5 bases). This CDR3 comprises 16 residues. Trimming stripped 5 bases from V and 0 bases from J, with 14 bases between. Germline CDR1 MNHNS, CDR2 SASEGT. Partial CDR3 DNA: TGTGCCAGCAGTCAAGGTGGGGGGTATAGCAATCAGCCC. It is translated as CASSQGGGYSNQP. The CDR3 reads in full as CASSQGGGYSNQPQHF.

A few counts support this clone. CDR3 bases read: TGTGCCAGCAGTGCTCCGGGACAGGGTACGGGAAACACC. It translates to CASSAPGQGTGNT. The CDR3, in full, reads CASSAPGQGTGNTIYF. The chain combines TRBV25-1 with TRBJ1-3; TRBD1 aligns across 9 bases. Sequencing ends 3 residues short of the CDR3 end; the germline J gene provides the rest. This CDR3 is built from 16 residues. V lost 4 bases to trimming and J lost 4 bases; unmatched junction nucleotides: 8. The germline V gene encodes CDR1 MGHDK and CDR2 SYGVNS.